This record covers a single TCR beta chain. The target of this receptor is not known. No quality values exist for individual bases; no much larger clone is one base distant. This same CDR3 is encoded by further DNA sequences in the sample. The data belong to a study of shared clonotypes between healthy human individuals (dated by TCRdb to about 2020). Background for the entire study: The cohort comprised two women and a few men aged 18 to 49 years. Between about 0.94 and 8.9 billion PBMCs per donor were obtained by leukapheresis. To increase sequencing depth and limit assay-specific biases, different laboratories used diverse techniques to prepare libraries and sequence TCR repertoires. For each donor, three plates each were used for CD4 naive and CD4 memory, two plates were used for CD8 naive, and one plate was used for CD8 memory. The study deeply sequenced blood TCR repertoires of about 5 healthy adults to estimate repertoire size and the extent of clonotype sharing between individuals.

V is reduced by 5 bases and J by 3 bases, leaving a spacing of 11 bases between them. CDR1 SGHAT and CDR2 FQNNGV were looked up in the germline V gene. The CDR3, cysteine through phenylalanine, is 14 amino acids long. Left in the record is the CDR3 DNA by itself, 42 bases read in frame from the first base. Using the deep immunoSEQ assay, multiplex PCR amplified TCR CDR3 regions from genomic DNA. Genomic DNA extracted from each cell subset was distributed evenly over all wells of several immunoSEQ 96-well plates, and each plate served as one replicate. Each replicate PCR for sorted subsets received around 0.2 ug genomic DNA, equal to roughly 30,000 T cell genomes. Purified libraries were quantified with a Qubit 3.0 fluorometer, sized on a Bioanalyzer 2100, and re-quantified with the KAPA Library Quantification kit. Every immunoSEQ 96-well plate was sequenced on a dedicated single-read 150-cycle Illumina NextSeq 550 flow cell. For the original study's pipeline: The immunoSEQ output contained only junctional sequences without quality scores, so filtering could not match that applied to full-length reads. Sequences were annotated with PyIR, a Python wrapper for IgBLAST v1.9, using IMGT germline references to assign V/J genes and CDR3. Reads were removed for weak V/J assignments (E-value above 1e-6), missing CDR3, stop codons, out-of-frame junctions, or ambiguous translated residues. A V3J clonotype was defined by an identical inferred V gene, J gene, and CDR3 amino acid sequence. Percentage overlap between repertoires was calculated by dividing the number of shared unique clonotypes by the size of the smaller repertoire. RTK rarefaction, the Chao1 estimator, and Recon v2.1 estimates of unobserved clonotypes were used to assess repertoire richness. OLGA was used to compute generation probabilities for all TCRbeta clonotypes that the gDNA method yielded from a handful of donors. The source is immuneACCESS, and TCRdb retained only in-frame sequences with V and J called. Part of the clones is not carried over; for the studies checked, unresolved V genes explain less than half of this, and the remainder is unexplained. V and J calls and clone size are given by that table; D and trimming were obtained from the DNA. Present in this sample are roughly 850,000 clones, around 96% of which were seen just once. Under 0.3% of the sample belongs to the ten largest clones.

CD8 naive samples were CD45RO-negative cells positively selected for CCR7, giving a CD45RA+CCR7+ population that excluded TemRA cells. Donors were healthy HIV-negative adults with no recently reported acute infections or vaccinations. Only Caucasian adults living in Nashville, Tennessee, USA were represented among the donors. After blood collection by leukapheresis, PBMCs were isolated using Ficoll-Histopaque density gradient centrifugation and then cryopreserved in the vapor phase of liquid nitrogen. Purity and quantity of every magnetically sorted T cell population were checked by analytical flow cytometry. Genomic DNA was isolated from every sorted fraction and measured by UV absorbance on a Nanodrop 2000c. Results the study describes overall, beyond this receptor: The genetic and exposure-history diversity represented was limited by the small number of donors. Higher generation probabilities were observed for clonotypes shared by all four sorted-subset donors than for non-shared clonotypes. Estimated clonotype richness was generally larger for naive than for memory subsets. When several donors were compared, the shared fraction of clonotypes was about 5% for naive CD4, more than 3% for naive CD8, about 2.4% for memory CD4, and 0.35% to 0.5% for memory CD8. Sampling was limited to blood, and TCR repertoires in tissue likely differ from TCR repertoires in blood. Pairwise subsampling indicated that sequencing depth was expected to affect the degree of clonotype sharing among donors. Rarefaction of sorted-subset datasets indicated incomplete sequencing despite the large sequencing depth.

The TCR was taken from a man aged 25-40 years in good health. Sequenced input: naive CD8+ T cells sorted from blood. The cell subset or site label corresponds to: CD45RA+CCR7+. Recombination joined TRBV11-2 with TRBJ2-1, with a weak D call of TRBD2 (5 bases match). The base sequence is TGTGCCAGCAGCCTTGCCGGGGTCTACAATGAGCAGTTCTTC. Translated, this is CASSLAGVYNEQFF.